These 30 T cell receptor beta chains were sequenced from one sample in a study of STAT5B mutations in CD4+ large granular lymphocyte leukemia. The protocol was immunoSEQ multiplex PCR, while the TCRdb copy is restricted to in-frame clones and leaves out a portion. The sample comprises approximately 40,000 clones, 81% of which are singletons, and about 3.9% rests with the top ten. What was sequenced was CD4+ T cells from blood buffy coats. Receptor source: a human donor in good health.

The chain employs TRBV6-6 and TRBJ2-1, with a possible D match to TRBD1 (7 bases). This CDR3 is 13 amino acids long. CDR1 and CDR2 (germline): MNHNY, SVGAGI (reference sequence). Trimming stripped 7 bases from V and 12 bases from J, with 19 bases between. In nucleotides, the CDR3 is TGTGCCAGCACTCAGGGGGGTGGGGCCAGGCAGTTCTTC. As protein: CASTQGGGARQFF.

The chain recombines TRBV30 with TRBJ2-1; D is perhaps TRBD1 or TRBD2 (5 bases each). Per germline, CDR1 GTSNPN and CDR2 SVGIG (reference sequence). This CDR3 contains 12 residues. Trimming left V 3 bases short and J 9 bases short, with 12 bases between. For the CDR3, the DNA is TGTGCCTGGAGCGGGACGGGCCTTGAGCAGTTCTTC. It translates to CAWSGTGLEQFF.

The chain combines TRBV6-1 with TRBJ2-3; D uncertain. Trimming removed 2 bases at V and 1 base at J, with 10 bases between. The germline CDR1 and CDR2 sequences are MNHNS and SASEGT. CDR3 length equals 15 residues. CDR3 in amino acids: CASSESERRTDTQYF. For the CDR3, the DNA is TGTGCCAGCAGTGAATCTGAACGTCGCACAGATACGCAGTATTTT.

This clone was observed a handful of times. The chain couples TRBV30 to TRBJ1-6; no reliable D call. V was pared by 2 bases and J by 7 bases, with 18 bases between. This CDR3 contains 16 residues. Germline loops: CDR1 GTSNPN, CDR2 SVGIG (reference sequence). This CDR3 is CAWSPGSGPWNSPLHF. The CDR3 nucleotides read TGTGCCTGGAGTCCGGGGAGTGGGCCTTGGAATTCACCCCTCCACTTT.

This clone was seen more than once but under ten times. The gene calls are TRBV6-1 and TRBJ1-4; the match to TRBD1 covers 9 bases. CDR3 size: 14 residues. The V gene's germline CDR1 is MNHNS and CDR2 SASEGT. The ends lost 5 bases at V and 8 bases at J; junction bases unmatched: 6. CDR3 nucleotides: TGTGCCAGCAGTATACGGGACAGGGAGGAAAAACTGTTTTTT. Translation: CASSIRDREEKLFF.

The chain combines TRBV6-1 with TRBJ2-5, with 8 bases fitting TRBD1. Germline V CDR1 and CDR2: MNHNS, SASEGT. Unmatched junction bases numbered 8, after V lost 3 bases and J lost 5 bases. The CDR3 has 15 amino acids. The CDR3 loop reads CASSEGQGAWETQYF. CDR3 DNA sequence: TGTGCCAGCAGTGAGGGGCAGGGGGCCTGGGAGACCCAGTACTTC.

This clone was picked up a small number of times. The CDR3 DNA reads TGTGCCAGCAGTTTATCCAGGAACTCCTACGAGCAGTACTTC. Translation gives CASSLSRNSYEQYF. The chain couples TRBV27 to TRBJ2-7; no reliable D call. Germline V gene sequence: CDR1 MNHEY, CDR2 SMNVEV (reference sequence). Between the trimmed V and J ends, which lost 0 bases and 0 bases, there was a span of 6 bases. The CDR3 covers 14 residues.

The chain joins TRBV15 to TRBJ1-2; possible D gene TRBD1, 5 bases. The germline V gene has CDR1 LNHNV and CDR2 YYDKDF (reference sequence). Trimming left V 5 bases short and J 5 bases short, with 15 bases between. This CDR3 comprises 14 residues. This CDR3 is CATSRDGWGYGYTF. DNA for the CDR3: TGTGCCACCAGCCGGGACGGTTGGGGATATGGCTACACCTTC.

CDR3 in amino acids: CAWSVYGPNYGYTF. In DNA, the CDR3 is TGTGCCTGGAGTGTATACGGCCCTAACTATGGCTACACCTTC. The chain recombines TRBV30 with TRBJ1-2; D not certain. The CDR3 length is 14 residues. Trimming took off 0 bases at V and 0 bases at J, with 8 bases between the two ends. In germline, CDR1 is GTSNPN, CDR2 SVGIG (reference sequence).

This sequence joins TRBV10-2 and TRBJ2-5; TRBD2 is a possible D gene (7 bases). The CDR3 is 15 amino acids. Trimming removed 5 bases at V and 5 bases at J, with 18 bases between. The germline V gene has CDR1 WSHSY and CDR2 SAAADI. The CDR3 reads CASSRLAQGGETQYF. CDR3 in DNA: TGCGCCAGCAGTAGACTAGCCCAAGGGGGGGAGACCCAGTACTTC.

The chain carries TRBV6-1 and TRBJ1-1; D is undetermined. Germline CDR1 MNHNS, CDR2 SASEGT. The V gene lost 4 bases and the J gene lost 5 bases, with 20 bases spanning the gap. The CDR3 has 16 amino acids. For the CDR3, the DNA is TGTGCCAGCAGTGTGTGGGCAGGAAGGGTGGTTACTGAAGCTTTCTTT. The encoded protein is CASSVWAGRVVTEAFF.

The chain is built from TRBV6-1 and TRBJ1-1; D not certain. CDR3 size: 13 residues. CDR1 and CDR2 from the germline V gene are MNHNS and SASEGT. V dropped 8 bases and J dropped 0 bases, with 10 bases sitting between them. The CDR3 region has the DNA TGTGCCAGCGGGAACTATATGAACACTGAAGCTTTCTTT. It specifies CASGNYMNTEAFF.

The chain couples TRBV13 to TRBJ2-7; D perhaps matches TRBD1 (5 bases). Germline values: CDR1 PRHDT, CDR2 FYEKMQ (reference sequence). The CDR3 totals 13 residues. V lost 1 base to trimming and J lost 6 bases, with 10 bases between them. The CDR3 region has the DNA TGTGCCAGCAGCTTAGATAGGGGCGCCGAGCAGTACTTC. As protein: CASSLDRGAEQYF.

V is TRBV7-9 and J is TRBJ2-1; TRBD1 agrees at 7 bases. The CDR3 has 16 amino acids. V gave up 5 bases and J gave up 0 bases; unmatched junction bases: 7. From germline, CDR1 is SEHNR and CDR2 FQNEAQ (reference sequence). The CDR3 bases are TGTGCCAGCAGCCGCCGACAGGGCAGCTCCTACAATGAGCAGTTCTTC. As protein: CASSRRQGSSYNEQFF.

Here the CDR3 DNA reads TGTGCCAGCAGTTACTCTAAGACAGGGACCTACGAGCAGTACTTC. It yields the protein CASSYSKTGTYEQYF. V is TRBV6-5 and J is TRBJ2-7; 7 nucleotides align to TRBD1. The length of the CDR3 is 15 residues. After removal of 0 bases from V and 2 bases from J, the junction contained 4 bases not matched to a gene. The germline V gene encodes CDR1 MNHEY and CDR2 SVGAGI.

The J gene is TRBJ1-3, the V gene TRBV29-1, with 7 bases lining up with TRBD1. Per germline, CDR1 SQVTM and CDR2 ANQGSEA. The CDR3 is 19 residues long. Unmatched junction bases numbered 17, after V lost 3 bases and J lost 0 bases. CDR3 sequence (DNA): TGCAGCGTTGAGCTATCGACAGGGAGGCGTCTAAGCTCTGGAAACACCATATATTTT. Encoded protein: CSVELSTGRRLSSGNTIYF.

The chain carries TRBV6-5 and TRBJ1-1, with 11 positions matching TRBD1. Germline V lookup: CDR1 MNHEY, CDR2 SVGAGI. J was trimmed by 11 bases and V by 8 bases; bases with no gene match: 13. The CDR3 is 14 amino acids. The CDR3 bases are TGTGCCAGCTTATCCCGGACAGGGGGCGCGGGGGCTTTCTTT. Amino acids: CASLSRTGGAGAFF.

This clone has a single count. The gene calls are TRBV5-6 and TRBJ2-2; no clear D gene. The CDR3 runs to 17 residues. The ends were cut back, 1 base at V and 1 base at J, with 14 bases in the middle. The germline V gene has CDR1 SGHDT and CDR2 YYEEEE. The CDR3 reads CASSLIDRSMNTGELFF. The CDR3, as DNA: TGTGCCAGCAGCTTGATCGACCGAAGTATGAACACCGGGGAGCTGTTTTTT.

This chain connects TRBV5-1 to TRBJ1-6; 9 bases are shared with TRBD1. The CDR3 extends over 15 amino acids. With 4 bases clipped from V and 6 bases from J, the junction kept 5 bases outside the gene matches. The germline V gene has CDR1 SGHRS and CDR2 YFSETQ. The CDR3 DNA reads TGCGCCAGCAGCCCAACGGACAGGGGTAATTCACCCCTCCACTTT. This translates into CASSPTDRGNSPLHF.

This chain links TRBV4-3 with TRBJ2-7; D unclear. V lost 0 bases to trimming and J lost 4 bases, with 16 bases between them. Per germline, CDR1 LGHNA and CDR2 YSLEER. CDR3 size: 16 residues. Written as DNA, the CDR3 is TGCGCCAGCAGCCAAGATTTCCCCATTGGCGTATACGAGCAGTACTTC. This translates into CASSQDFPIGVYEQYF.

The J gene is TRBJ1-1, the V gene TRBV7-2, with TRBD1 as a possible D gene (5 bases). Trimming shortened V by 5 bases and J by 3 bases, and 10 bases separated the two germline ends. The CDR3 runs to 13 residues. The germline gives CDR1 SGHTA, CDR2 FQGNSA. The CDR3 loop is CASSPQGYTEAFF. CDR3 DNA sequence: TGTGCCAGCAGCCCCCAGGGTTACACTGAAGCTTTCTTT. The entire variable domain, with the rest obtained from reference TRBV7-2 and TRBJ1-1, is as follows: GAGVSQSPSNKVTEKGKDVELRCDPISGHTALYWYRQSLGQGLEFLIYFQGNSAPDKSGLPSDRFSAERTGGSVSTLTIQRTQQEDSAVYLCASSPQGYTEAFFGQGTRLTVV.

The chain uses TRBV15 and TRBJ2-7; D uncertain. There are 14 residues in the CDR3. CDR1 LNHNV and CDR2 YYDKDF come from the germline V gene (reference sequence). Trimming shortened V by 0 bases and J by 0 bases, and 6 bases separated the two germline ends. This CDR3 reads CATSRDTGSYEQYF. CDR3 in DNA: TGTGCCACCAGCAGAGACACTGGCTCCTACGAGCAGTACTTC.

The rearrangement uses TRBV7-2 and TRBJ2-2; maybe TRBD2 (5 bases). The CDR3 spans 15 residues. CDR1 and CDR2 (germline): SGHTA, FQGNSA. V was clipped by 2 bases and J by 3 bases, with 10 bases between them. In DNA form, the CDR3 reads TGTGCCAGCAGCTTACAGGCGGGTTACACCGGGGAGCTGTTTTTT. The encoded protein is CASSLQAGYTGELFF. Filled out from reference TRBV7-2 and TRBJ2-2, the complete variable domain reads GAGVSQSPSNKVTEKGKDVELRCDPISGHTALYWYRQSLGQGLEFLIYFQGNSAPDKSGLPSDRFSAERTGGSVSTLTIQRTQQEDSAVYLCASSLQAGYTGELFFGEGSRLTVL.

This chain uses TRBV5-6 with TRBJ1-1; the D gene is possibly TRBD1 (6 bases). Between the trimmed V and J ends, which lost 1 base and 1 base, there was a span of 11 bases. The CDR3 is made up of 15 amino acids. Germline lookup yields CDR1 SGHDT and CDR2 YYEEEE. CDR3: CASSLYAQGNTEAFF. DNA for the CDR3: TGTGCCAGCAGCTTGTACGCACAGGGGAACACTGAAGCTTTCTTT.

This clone came up a few times. This chain links TRBV15 with TRBJ1-4; weak D call: TRBD1 (5 bases). V was shortened by 0 bases and J by 8 bases, with 13 bases between the two germline ends. The CDR3 covers 15 residues. In germline, CDR1 is LNHNV, CDR2 YYDKDF (reference sequence). CDR3 coding DNA: TGTGCCACCAGCAGAGAAAGGGGAAAGGAAGAAAAACTGTTTTTT. Encoded protein: CATSRERGKEEKLFF.

V and J are TRBV28 and TRBJ1-5; 9 nucleotides align to TRBD1. This CDR3 comprises 16 residues. CDR1 is MDHEN and CDR2 is SYDVKM in the germline V gene. J lost 0 bases, V lost 4 bases, and 4 bases had no gene match. The CDR3 spells CASSSGQGLSNQPQHF. CDR3 DNA sequence: TGTGCCAGCAGTTCGGGACAGGGACTTAGCAATCAGCCCCAGCATTTT.

The CDR3 loop reads CASSPGLAGETQYF. As DNA, the CDR3 is TGCGCCAGCAGCCCGGGACTAGCGGGAGAGACCCAGTACTTC. This chain uses TRBV5-1 with TRBJ2-5, with 12 positions matching TRBD2. The CDR3 extends over 14 amino acids. J gave up 4 bases and V 4 bases, and 2 bases lay outside the gene matches. Germline CDR1 and CDR2: SGHRS and YFSETQ.

V usage is TRBV10-3 and J usage is TRBJ2-7, with D perhaps matching TRBD1 (6 bases). Germline V gene sequence: CDR1 ENHRY, CDR2 SYGVKD. The ends were cut back, 3 bases at V and 5 bases at J, with 14 bases in the middle. The CDR3 length is 14 residues. The CDR3 loop is CAISEGQGWDEQYF. CDR3 nucleotides: TGTGCCATCAGTGAAGGGCAGGGGTGGGACGAGCAGTACTTC.

The V and J genes are TRBV6-1 and TRBJ1-5, with D possibly being TRBD1 (5 bases). This CDR3 is 13 amino acids long. Germline V gene data show CDR1 as MNHNS and CDR2 as SASEGT. Deletions cut 6 bases from V and 4 bases from J, with 10 bases between. CDR3 region: CASREGLNQPQHF. CDR3 bases: TGTGCCAGCAGGGAGGGACTAAATCAGCCCCAGCATTTT.

The rearrangement uses TRBV28 and TRBJ2-7, with 7 bases aligning to TRBD1. The junction had 13 bases not matched to a gene; V was cut back by 1 base and J by 4 bases. The CDR3 has 17 amino acids. Germline CDR1 is MDHEN and CDR2 is SYDVKM. CDR3 nucleotide sequence: TGTGCCAGCAGTTTATCCCCCCTGACAGGGACGCCTTACGAGCAGTACTTC. Its translation: CASSLSPLTGTPYEQYF.